Ten or more counts support the clone carrying this T cell receptor beta chain. Time point described: after trial treatment. Treatment in this sample: LDRT plus nivolumab, ipilimumab, low-dose cyclophosphamide and aspirin (RACIN trial). This record belongs to a study of low-dose radiotherapy and immunotherapy resistance in tumors. Overall study context: Patients took aspirin 300 mg by mouth once daily. This continued for four cycles, starting on cycle 1 day 1.

Priming of first-strand cDNA relied on TRAV- and TRBV-specific primers (covering alpha and beta chains). A constant-region primer paired with the V-primer adapter amplified TCRs over around 18 PCR cycles. TCRdb processed the reads anew with MiXCR; each CDR3 protein has one entry. The table has 95,000 to 100,000 distinct CDR3 sequences, around 20% seen once. CDR3 length: 11 residues. Germline loops: CDR1 SGDLS, CDR2 YYNGEE. Deletions cut 3 bases from V and 5 bases from J, with 3 bases between. The chain employs TRBV9 and TRBJ2-1; D remains ambiguous. The sample was PBMCs, taken after low-dose radiotherapy plus immunotherapy. This TCR was recovered from a male donor with prostate cancer. CDR3 coding DNA: TGTGCCAGCAGCGACCACAATGAGCAGTTCTTC. The encoded protein is CASSDHNEQFF. The complete variable domain, with remaining parts taken from reference TRBV9 and TRBJ2-1, reads DSGVTQTPKHLITATGQRVTLRCSPRSGDLSVYWYQQSLDQGLQFLIQYYNGEERAKGNILERFSAQQFPDLHSELNLSSLELGDSALYFCASSDHNEQFFGPGTRLTVL.